Here is one T cell receptor beta chain with its context. Other DNA sequences in this specimen translate into the identical CDR3. V lost 6 bases, J lost 1 base, and 11 bases lay in between. The CDR3 spans 13 residues. Germline assignment: CDR1 SQVTM and CDR2 ANQGSEA. Here immunoSEQ multiplex PCR was the method, and the copy in TCRdb shows in-frame clones only, minus some. This table has about 2.4 million clones, 90% to 95% appearing once. The sample belongs to a study of shared clonotypes between healthy human individuals. The chain uses TRBV29-1 and TRBJ2-3, with D tentatively TRBD2 (6 bases). The sample was naive CD4+ T cells from PBMCs. Specified subset: CD45RA+ positively selected. The TCR sequence derives from a man younger than 30 in good health. Some clones in this sample may be carry-over from other donors' samples. The CDR3 here is CSVGGVGTDTQYF. CDR3 nucleotides: TGCAGCGTGGGGGGTGTGGGCACAGATACGCAGTATTTT.